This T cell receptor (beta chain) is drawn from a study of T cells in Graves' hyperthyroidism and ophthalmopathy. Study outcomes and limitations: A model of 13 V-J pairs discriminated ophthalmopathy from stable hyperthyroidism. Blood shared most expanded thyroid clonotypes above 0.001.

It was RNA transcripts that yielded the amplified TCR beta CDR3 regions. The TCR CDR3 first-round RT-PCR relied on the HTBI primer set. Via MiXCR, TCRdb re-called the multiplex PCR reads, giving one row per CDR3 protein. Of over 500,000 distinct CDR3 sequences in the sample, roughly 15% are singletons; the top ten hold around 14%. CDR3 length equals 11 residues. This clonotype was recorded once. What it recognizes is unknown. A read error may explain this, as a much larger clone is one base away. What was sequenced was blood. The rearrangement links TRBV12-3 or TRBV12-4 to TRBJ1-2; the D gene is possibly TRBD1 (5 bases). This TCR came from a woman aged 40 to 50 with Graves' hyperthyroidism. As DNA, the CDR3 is TGTGTCACTGGGACGACCTATGGCTACACCTTC. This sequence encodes CVTGTTYGYTF.